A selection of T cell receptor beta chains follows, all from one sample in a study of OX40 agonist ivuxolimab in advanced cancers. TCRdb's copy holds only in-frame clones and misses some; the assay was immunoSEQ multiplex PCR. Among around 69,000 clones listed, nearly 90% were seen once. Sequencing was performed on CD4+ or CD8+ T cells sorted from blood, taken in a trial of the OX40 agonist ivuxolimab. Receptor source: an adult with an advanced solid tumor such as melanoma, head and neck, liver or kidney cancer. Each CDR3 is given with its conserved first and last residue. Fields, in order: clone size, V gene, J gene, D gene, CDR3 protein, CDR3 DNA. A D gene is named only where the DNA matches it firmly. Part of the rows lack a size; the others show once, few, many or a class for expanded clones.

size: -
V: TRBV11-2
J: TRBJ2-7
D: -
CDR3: CASSSLRAVYEQYF
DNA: TGTGCCAGCAGTTCCCTAAGGGCAGTCTACGAGCAGTACTTC

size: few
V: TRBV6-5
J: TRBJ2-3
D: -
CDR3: CASRRTGISTDTQYF
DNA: TGTGCCAGCAGGAGAACAGGAATTAGCACAGATACGCAGTATTTT

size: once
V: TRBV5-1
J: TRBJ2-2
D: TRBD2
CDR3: CASSPRTSGNTGELFF
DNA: TGCGCCAGCAGCCCTAGGACTAGCGGGAACACCGGGGAGCTGTTTTTT

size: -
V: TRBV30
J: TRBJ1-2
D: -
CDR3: CAWSVRVNYGYTF
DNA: TGTGCCTGGAGTGTGCGGGTTAACTATGGCTACACCTTC

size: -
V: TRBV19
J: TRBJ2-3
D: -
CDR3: CASRPWATVSTDTQYF
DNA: TGTGCCAGTAGACCATGGGCGACGGTTAGCACAGATACGCAGTATTTT

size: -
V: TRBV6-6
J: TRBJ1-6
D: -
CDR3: CASSPASGESPLHF
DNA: TGTGCCAGCAGCCCGGCAAGTGGGGAATCACCCCTCCACTTT

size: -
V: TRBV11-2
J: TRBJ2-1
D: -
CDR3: CASSSTPGQNYNEQFF
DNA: TGTGCCAGCAGCTCTACCCCGGGTCAGAACTACAATGAGCAGTTCTTC

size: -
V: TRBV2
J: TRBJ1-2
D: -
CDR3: CASSVDVYGYTF
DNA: TGTGCCAGCAGTGTAGACGTCTATGGCTACACCTTC

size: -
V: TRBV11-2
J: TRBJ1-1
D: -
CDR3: CASSLDHGPPRRGTEAFF
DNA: TGTGCCAGCAGCTTAGATCACGGTCCCCCTCGCCGAGGCACTGAAGCTTTCTTT

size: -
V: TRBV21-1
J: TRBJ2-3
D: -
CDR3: CASSKDRLGPTDTQYF
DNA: TGTGCCAGCAGCAAAGACAGGCTAGGACCCACAGATACGCAGTATTTT

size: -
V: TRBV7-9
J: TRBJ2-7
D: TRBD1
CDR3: CASITLGQSDEQYF
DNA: TGTGCCAGCATCACTTTGGGACAGTCGGACGAGCAGTACTTC

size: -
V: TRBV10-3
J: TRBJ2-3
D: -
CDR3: CAISESGGTDTQYF
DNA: TGTGCCATCAGTGAGTCTGGCGGCACAGATACGCAGTATTTT

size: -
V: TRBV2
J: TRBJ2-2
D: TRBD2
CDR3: CASTLAMLGAGGTGELFF
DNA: TGTGCCAGCACCCTCGCTATGCTGGGGGCGGGGGGCACCGGGGAGCTGTTTTTT

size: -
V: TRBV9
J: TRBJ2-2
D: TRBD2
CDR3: CASSVASGSIPGELFF
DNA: TGTGCCAGCAGCGTAGCTAGCGGGAGTATCCCCGGGGAGCTGTTTTTT

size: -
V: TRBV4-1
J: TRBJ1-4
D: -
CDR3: CASSPVTGEKLFF
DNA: TGCGCCAGCAGCCCGGTAACAGGGGAAAAACTGTTTTTT

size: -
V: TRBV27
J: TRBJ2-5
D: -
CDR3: CASSPEVSIQETQYF
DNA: TGTGCCAGCAGTCCGGAGGTATCCATACAAGAGACCCAGTACTTC

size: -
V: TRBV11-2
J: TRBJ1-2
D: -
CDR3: CASSLGTRQDPYGYTF
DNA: TGTGCCAGCAGCTTGGGGACCCGCCAGGATCCCTATGGCTACACCTTC

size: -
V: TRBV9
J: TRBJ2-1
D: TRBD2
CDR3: CASTSGTSGSSYNEQFF
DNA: TGTGCCTCAACCTCCGGGACTAGCGGGAGCTCCTACAATGAGCAGTTCTTC

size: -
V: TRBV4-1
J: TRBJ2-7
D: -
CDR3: CASSQDYRLEQYF
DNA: TGCGCCAGCAGCCAAGATTACAGGTTGGAGCAGTACTTC

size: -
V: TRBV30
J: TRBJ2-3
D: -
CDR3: CACRGPSTDTQYF
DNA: TGTGCCTGTCGAGGGCCTAGCACAGATACGCAGTATTTT

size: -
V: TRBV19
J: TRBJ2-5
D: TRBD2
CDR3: CATPFSGPPKQETQYF
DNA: TGTGCCACCCCATTTAGCGGGCCACCCAAACAAGAGACCCAGTACTTC

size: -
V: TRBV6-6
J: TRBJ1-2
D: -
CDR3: CASSVQGGGYTF
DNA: TGTGCCAGCAGTGTACAGGGAGGAGGCTACACCTTC

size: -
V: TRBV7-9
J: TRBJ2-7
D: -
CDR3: CASSTRDTPYEQYF
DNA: TGTGCCAGCAGCACCCGGGACACCCCCTACGAGCAGTACTTC

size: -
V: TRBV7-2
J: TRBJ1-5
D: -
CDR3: CASSSWDGYNQPQHF
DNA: TGTGCCAGCAGCTCCTGGGACGGCTACAATCAGCCCCAGCATTTT

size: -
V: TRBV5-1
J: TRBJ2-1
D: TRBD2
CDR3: CASSLTGTSLDEQFF
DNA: TGCGCCAGCAGCTTGACCGGGACTAGTTTGGATGAGCAGTTCTTC

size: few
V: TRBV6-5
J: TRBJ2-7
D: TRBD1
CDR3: CASSYGRGYNEQYF
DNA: TGTGCCAGCAGTTACGGCAGGGGGTACAACGAGCAGTACTTC

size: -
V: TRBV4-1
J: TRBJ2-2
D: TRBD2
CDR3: CASSQDPSGSWSGELFF
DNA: TGCGCCAGCAGCCAAGATCCAAGCGGGAGTTGGTCCGGGGAGCTGTTTTTT

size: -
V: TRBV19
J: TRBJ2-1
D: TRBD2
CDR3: CASSRTSGTYNEQFF
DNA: TGTGCCAGTAGTCGAACTAGCGGCACCTACAATGAGCAGTTCTTC

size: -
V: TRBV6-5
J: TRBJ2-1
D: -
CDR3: CASSYGGGSYNEQFF
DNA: TGTGCCAGCAGTTACGGAGGGGGATCCTACAATGAGCAGTTCTTC

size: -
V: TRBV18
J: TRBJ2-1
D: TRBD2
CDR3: CASSRSLAGGYNEQFF
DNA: TGTGCCAGCTCACGAAGTCTAGCGGGAGGATACAATGAGCAGTTCTTC

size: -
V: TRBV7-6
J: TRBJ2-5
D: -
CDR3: CASSSFSQGGETQYF
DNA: TGTGCCAGCAGCTCTTTTTCGCAAGGTGGGGAGACCCAGTACTTC

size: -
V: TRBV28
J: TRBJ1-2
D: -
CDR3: CASSLGDGYTF
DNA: TGTGCCAGCAGTTTGGGGGATGGCTACACCTTC